This T cell receptor (beta chain) was obtained from a study of cytomegalovirus exposure and HLA in healthy donors. Overall study results and limits: As a later analysis revealed, most CMV-associated TCR beta chains appeared HLA-restricted.

Notes on this clone: Its antigen is undetermined.

60 Vbeta and 13 Jbeta primers were used in PCR. Method: immunoSEQ multiplex PCR; TCRdb's copy keeps in-frame clones and lacks some. The sample gives fewer than 90,000 clones, around 74% of which show up once; around a tenth is in the top ten. The CDR3 extends over 15 amino acids. From germline, CDR1 is MNHNY and CDR2 SVGAGI (reference sequence). Sequencing used PBMCs. The clonotype comes from a young man in good health and CMV-seropositive. The chain combines TRBV6-6 with TRBJ2-5; the match to TRBD1 covers 7 bases. The DNA end is more similar to TRBJ2-7, so the J call may be wrong. The CDR3, as DNA: TGTGCCAGCAGTTGGACCCGACAGGGTTCCTACGAGCAGTACTTC. Encoded protein: CASSWTRQGSYEQYF.